This passage covers 4 T cell receptor beta chains from one sample sequenced in a study of blood T cell repertoires in COVID-19. Profiled with immunoSEQ multiplex PCR; TCRdb holds only in-frame clones, not every one. Of 200,000 to 250,000 clones in the sample, roughly 84% were seen once. Sequencing was done on a sample of peripheral blood. The receptors were sampled from a woman aged 80 or over with acute or convalescent COVID-19.

The J gene is TRBJ2-4, the V gene TRBV7-9; D gene unclear. From germline, CDR1 is SEHNR and CDR2 FQNEAQ (reference sequence). Trimming took 5 bases from V and 7 from J, leaving 9 bases between them. This CDR3 comprises 12 residues. The DNA of the CDR3 is TGTGCCAGCAGCCAGGATGCCAACATTCAGTACTTC. Translated, it gives CASSQDANIQYF.

This chain links TRBV3-1 (or the pseudogene TRBV3-2) with TRBJ2-1, with 8 bases that match TRBD2. The CDR3 runs 17 residues. CDR1 LGHDT and CDR2 YNNKEL come from the germline V gene (reference sequence). J gave up 3 bases and V 3 bases, and 10 bases lay outside the gene matches. CDR3 protein: CASSQDWRGEIYNEQFF. CDR3 nucleotide sequence: TGTGCCAGCAGCCAGGACTGGCGGGGGGAAATCTACAATGAGCAGTTCTTC.

The chain uses TRBV14 and TRBJ1-6, with TRBD1 matching 8 bases. The CDR3 has 14 residues. Germline trimming cut 4 bases from V and 9 bases from J; bases unmatched to any gene: 5. Germline values: CDR1 SGHDN, CDR2 FVKESK. CDR3 region: CASSRGQGASPLHF. In DNA form, the CDR3 reads TGTGCCAGCAGCCGTGGACAGGGAGCTTCACCCCTCCACTTT.

CDR3 sequence: CASSPQQGAGAFF. CDR3 coding DNA: TGCGCCAGCAGCCCCCAACAGGGGGCGGGAGCTTTCTTT. The chain carries TRBV5-1 and TRBJ1-1; 9 positions match TRBD1. V lost 4 bases to trimming and J lost 10 bases; unmatched junction nucleotides: 8. The CDR3 totals 13 residues. Germline assignment: CDR1 SGHRS and CDR2 YFSETQ.